Below are 10 T cell receptor beta chains sequenced from a single sample in a study of lymphopenia after photon versus proton radiotherapy. The method was immunoSEQ multiplex PCR; TCRdb's version includes in-frame clones alone and lacks a portion of them. This sample carries tens of thousands of clones, around 82% of them seen once, and the ten largest clones take approximately 1.4%. This sample comprised peripheral blood, obtained from a patient treated with proton-based radiotherapy. Receptors originate from a man aged 55-75 years with pancreatic cancer.

This clone was observed once. V usage is TRBV5-1 and J usage is TRBJ2-1; weak D call: TRBD1 (5 bases). The CDR3 covers 15 residues. V was cut by 1 base and J by 4 bases, with 12 bases left in between. Per germline, CDR1 SGHRS and CDR2 YFSETQ. The CDR3 spells CASSLTQGRYNEQFF. The CDR3 bases are TGCGCCAGCAGCTTGACCCAGGGCCGGTACAATGAGCAGTTCTTC.

The chain has TRBV5-1 and TRBJ2-1, with TRBD2 matching over 9 bases. This CDR3 has 14 amino acids. Germline CDR1 is SGHRS and CDR2 is YFSETQ. The trim removed 5 bases at V and 5 bases at J, leaving 5 bases unmatched. CDR3: CASSVAGANNEQFF. The DNA of the CDR3 is TGCGCCAGCAGTGTAGCGGGAGCTAACAATGAGCAGTTCTTC.

In its sample, this clone was seen once. The rearrangement uses TRBV6-1 and TRBJ1-3; D is possibly TRBD1 (6 bases). V lost 4 bases and J 2 bases, leaving 9 bases between the germline ends. CDR3 length equals 14 residues. Germline-derived CDR1 and CDR2 are MNHNS and SASEGT. CDR3 DNA sequence: TGTGCCAGCAGTGCCAGGGGAACTGGAAACACCATATATTTT. Amino acid sequence: CASSARGTGNTIYF.

The chain links TRBV28 to TRBJ2-7; TRBD1 is a possible D gene (6 bases). The ends were cut back, 6 bases at V and 4 bases at J, with 22 bases in the middle. This CDR3 is 16 amino acids long. From germline, CDR1 is MDHEN and CDR2 SYDVKM. The CDR3 spells CASRPKGVPIVYEQYF. DNA for the CDR3: TGTGCCAGCAGGCCCAAGGGGGTCCCTATCGTTTACGAGCAGTACTTC.

The V and J genes are TRBV18 and TRBJ2-3; 10 bases agree with TRBD2. The junction had 7 bases not matched to a gene; V was cut back by 3 bases and J by 7 bases. In germline, CDR1 is KGHSH, CDR2 LQKENI. CDR3 length: 15 amino acids. CDR3: CASSPASGSANTQYF. The DNA for the CDR3 is TGTGCCAGCTCACCGGCTAGCGGGAGTGCTAATACGCAGTATTTT.

The sample holds one count of this clone. The chain is built from TRBV7-2 and TRBJ1-4; weak D call: TRBD1 (5 bases). The CDR3 has 17 amino acids. Germline V gives CDR1 SGHTA, CDR2 FQGNSA. Trimming took 5 bases from V and 0 from J, leaving 16 bases between them. The CDR3 sequence: CASSRTSSGATNEKLFF. The CDR3 DNA reads TGTGCCAGCAGCCGAACCTCTTCGGGGGCAACTAATGAAAAACTGTTTTTT.

The sample holds many counts of this clone. J is TRBJ1-5 and V is TRBV2, with 7 bases matching TRBD1. The V gene end was trimmed by 3 bases and the J gene end by 3 bases; junction bases not matched to a gene: 2. This CDR3 contains 14 residues. CDR1 is SNHLY, CDR2 FYNNEI, per germline. CDR3 sequence: CASSEGQHNQPQHF. The CDR3 DNA reads TGTGCCAGCAGTGAGGGACAGCACAATCAGCCCCAGCATTTT.

This clone was found once. The gene calls are TRBV7-2 and TRBJ2-1, with 9 bases fitting TRBD1. J lost 5 bases, V lost 7 bases, and 6 bases had no gene match. Germline CDR1 is SGHTA and CDR2 is FQGNSA. The CDR3 is 14 amino acids. CDR3 sequence reads: CASTPGQGNNEQFF. DNA of the CDR3: TGTGCCAGCACTCCGGGACAGGGAAACAATGAGCAGTTCTTC.

The J gene is TRBJ2-7, the V gene TRBV19; D is unresolved. From germline, CDR1 is LNHDA and CDR2 SQIVND (reference sequence). Trimming stripped 5 bases from V and 2 bases from J, with 10 bases between. CDR3 length equals 13 residues. The CDR3 sequence is CASSGQAAYEQYF. CDR3 sequence (DNA): TGTGCCAGTAGTGGGCAGGCCGCCTACGAGCAGTACTTC. Supplemented by reference TRBV19 and TRBJ2-7, the full variable domain reads DGGITQSPKYLFRKEGQNVTLSCEQNLNHDAMYWYRQDPGQGLRLIYYSQIVNDFQKGDIAEGYSVSREKKESFPLTVTSAQKNPTAFYLCASSGQAAYEQYFGPGTRLTVT.

The chain is built from TRBV7-2 and TRBJ2-1, with D perhaps TRBD2 (6 bases). This CDR3 has 15 amino acids. Trimming pared 3 bases from V and 7 bases from J, leaving 16 bases between. Germline CDR1 SGHTA, CDR2 FQGNSA. The CDR3 DNA reads as TGTGCCAGCAGCTTGCTCGGGAGCGGAGGGAATGAGCAGTTCTTC. Residues: CASSLLGSGGNEQFF.